This TCR beta chain was retrieved from a study of cytomegalovirus exposure and HLA in healthy donors (TCRdb year 2017). As for the study more broadly: A later analysis indicated that the 90 to 150 validation repertoires were generated on the platform also employed for the roughly 650 repertoires of the first cohort. Along with the 666-subject first cohort, a separate validation cohort of over a hundred different subjects was used. The study aimed to test whether cataloging public T cell receptors could reveal signatures of past pathogen exposure. High-throughput TCR immunosequencing, statistical association of individual TCRs with disease status, and machine learning were combined to predict cytomegalovirus infection status.

Notes on this clone: The antigen it binds to is not known. No much larger clone exists at a distance of one base, and base qualities are not known.

Inclusive of the bounding cysteine and phenylalanine, the CDR3 is 13 residues long. Left in the record is the CDR3 DNA by itself, 39 bases read in frame from the first base. V was cut back by 2 bases and J by 7 bases, leaving a gap of 9 bases between them. The CDR1 and CDR2 encoded by the germline V gene are SGHAT and FQNNGV. Library method: the immunoSEQ multiplex PCR assay. The study's own analysis went as follows. To diagnose cytomegalovirus status from the catalog of TCR beta chain sequences, a statistical classification framework was built. TCRdb stores this immuneACCESS table with in-frame sequences only. Part of the clones is absent; in the studies checked, under half of the shortfall reflects unresolved V genes, and no reason is known for the rest. That table gives V, J and clone size, and the DNA gave D and trimming. For this sample there are approximately 58,000 clones; over 75% appear just once. The ten largest clones take up 2.2% of the sample.

Donors formed part of the validation cohort, which comprised over a hundred subjects and was distinct from the first cohort of some 700 subjects. Findings and caveats that apply to the study as a whole: A few of the identified cytomegalovirus-associated TCR beta chains were confirmed in vitro to be specific for cytomegalovirus antigens. A total of 150 to 200 TCR beta chains were listed by the study as associated with cytomegalovirus. The authors suggested that the approach could potentially be extended to other disease states and immunological phenotypes. The classifier was reported to diagnose cytomegalovirus status with high specificity and sensitivity in both the original cohort and the validation cohort. A later analysis lacked HLA typing for the validation cohort, so it scored co-occurrence in that cohort across all 120 or so repertoires. Subsequent analysis determined that TCRs grouped into clusters in the first cohort also showed a tendency toward co-occurrence across the 130 or so validation repertoires, and 94% of cluster scores exceeded 0. Most TCR sequences were seen in very few donors, while some public TCRs were found in many individuals.

The clonotype comes from a woman aged 25 to 39 in good health and CMV-seronegative. Recombination connected TRBV11-2 to TRBJ1-5; no D gene is confidently identified. Sequencing input: PBMCs. The bases read TGTGCCAGCAGCTTATTCGAGGGACAGCCCCAGCATTTT. Its translation is CASSLFEGQPQHF.